The clone carrying this TCR beta chain appeared a few times. Its antigen is not identified. The data derive from a study of cytomegalovirus exposure and HLA in healthy donors. Trimming shortened V by 3 bases and J by 8 bases, and 13 bases separated the two germline ends. The CDR3 loop spans 13 amino acids. From germline, CDR1 is MDHEN and CDR2 SYDVKM. 13 Jbeta primers and 60 Vbeta primers were used for the PCR. Method: immunoSEQ multiplex PCR; TCRdb's copy keeps in-frame clones and lacks some. The table includes roughly 200,000 clones, around 80% detected once. Study conclusions and caveats: Researchers had no immune exposure information except CMV serostatus available.

Sequencing was done on a sample of PBMCs. The TCR sequence derives from a woman aged 60-75 years in good health and CMV-seropositive. The J gene is TRBJ1-2, the V gene TRBV28; D might be TRBD1 (5 bases). The CDR3 region is CASSLGGFGGYTF. CDR3 DNA sequence: TGTGCCAGCAGTTTGGGGGGATTCGGGGGCTACACCTTC.